One sample yielded the 12 T cell receptor beta chains listed below, sequenced in a study of beta chain features in type 1 diabetes. For these TCRs, the target antigens are not known. The whole isolated RNA underwent reverse transcription, so sequencing captured expressed TCRB transcripts. The method was immunoSEQ multiplex PCR; TCRdb's version includes in-frame clones alone and lacks a portion of them. This sample has some 640,000 clones; around an eighth occur once, and the top ten carry approximately 0.039%. General observations from the study: Moderately but significantly shorter TCRB CDR3s were found in Type 1 diabetes patients in all four CD4+ subsets.

Sequencing input: naive CD4+ T cells from blood. Receptors originate from a man aged 18 to 29 with type 1 diabetes.

V and J are TRBV5-1 and TRBJ2-1; D is perhaps TRBD2 (5 bases). The CDR3 contains 16 residues. Germline CDR1 and CDR2: SGHRS and YFSETQ. V was shortened by 0 bases and J by 8 bases, with 18 bases between the two germline ends. CDR3 region: CASSLALGTRADEQFF. In nucleotides, the CDR3 is TGCGCCAGCAGCTTGGCCCTCGGAACTAGAGCGGATGAGCAGTTCTTC.

The V and J genes are TRBV6-5 and TRBJ2-1; D remains unclear. Germline loops: CDR1 MNHEY, CDR2 SVGAGI. With 11 bases removed from V and 6 bases from J, the gap between germline ends came to 14 bases. CDR3 length equals 12 residues. CDR3 sequence (DNA): TGTGCCTCCCAAAAAAACGTCAATGAGCAGTTCTTC. It codes for CASQKNVNEQFF.

The V call is TRBV11-2, the J call TRBJ2-4, with D unclear. The CDR3 has 14 amino acids. Germline values: CDR1 SGHAT, CDR2 FQNNGV. V was shortened by 1 base and J by 9 bases, with 13 bases between the two germline ends. The CDR3 DNA sequence: TGTGCCAGCAGCTTAGTGGGCGCTTTCGGCATTCAGTACTTC. Translating it yields CASSLVGAFGIQYF.

The J gene is TRBJ2-5, the V gene TRBV7-2; D is undetermined. The germline V gene has CDR1 SGHTA and CDR2 FQGNSA. V shed 4 bases and J shed 5 bases, with 17 bases lying between them. The CDR3 contains 15 residues. CDR3 DNA sequence: TGTGCCAGCAGCTCGACGTCCCTACTCGGGGAGACCCAGTACTTC. Protein sequence: CASSSTSLLGETQYF.

The chain recombines TRBV7-3 with TRBJ2-1; D is undetermined. From germline, CDR1 is SGHTA and CDR2 FQGTGA. Trimming pared 2 bases from V and 9 bases from J, leaving 5 bases between. This CDR3 is built from 11 residues. CDR3 residues: CASSLSGEQFF. In DNA, the CDR3 is TGTGCCAGCAGCTTATCCGGTGAGCAGTTCTTC.

This clone was counted a few times. The rearrangement uses TRBV6-1 and TRBJ2-1, with D perhaps TRBD1 (5 bases). The V and J ends lost 2 bases and 8 bases respectively, with 31 bases between them. The CDR3 is made up of 20 amino acids. Per the germline V gene, CDR1 is MNHNS and CDR2 is SASEGT. In DNA, the CDR3 is TGTGCCAGCAGTGAATATGAGAACCACAGGTTGGGGATCGGTCGGGATGAGCAGTTCTTC. This gives the protein CASSEYENHRLGIGRDEQFF.

This clone was recorded a few times. This sequence joins TRBV6-5 and TRBJ2-3, with D perhaps matching TRBD1 or TRBD2 (5 bases each). V lost 10 bases, J lost 4 bases, and 18 bases lay in between. The CDR3 spans 14 residues. Germline V gene sequence: CDR1 MNHEY, CDR2 SVGAGI. The CDR3 is CATTRSGTPDTQYF. The CDR3 DNA sequence: TGTGCCACCACAAGAAGTGGGACCCCAGATACGCAGTATTTT.

This clone was seen more than once but under ten times. The chain employs TRBV19 and TRBJ2-1, with TRBD2 as a possible D gene (5 bases). The V and J ends lost 1 base and 8 bases respectively, with 12 bases between them. Per germline, CDR1 LNHDA and CDR2 SQIVND (reference sequence). The CDR3 is made up of 14 amino acids. The CDR3 DNA reads TGTGCCAGTAGTATAGGGGCGAGGCGGGATGAGCAGTTCTTC. This gives the protein CASSIGARRDEQFF. Full variable domain (outside the CDR3, taken from reference TRBV19 and TRBJ2-1): DGGITQSPKYLFRKEGQNVTLSCEQNLNHDAMYWYRQDPGQGLRLIYYSQIVNDFQKGDIAEGYSVSREKKESFPLTVTSAQKNPTAFYLCASSIGARRDEQFFGPGTRLTVL.

J is TRBJ2-7 and V is TRBV27; D may correspond to TRBD1 or TRBD2 (6 bases each). Germline lookup yields CDR1 MNHEY and CDR2 SMNVEV (reference sequence). The CDR3 sequence is 14 residues long. V was pared by 3 bases and J by 2 bases, with 11 bases between. CDR3 amino acids: CASSFGGPAYEQYF. CDR3 sequence (DNA): TGTGCCAGCAGTTTCGGGGGCCCAGCCTACGAGCAGTACTTC.

The chain has TRBV9 and TRBJ2-3; 14 bases align to TRBD2. This CDR3 region has 16 residues. With 4 bases clipped from V and 5 bases from J, the junction kept 6 bases outside the gene matches. Germline values: CDR1 SGDLS, CDR2 YYNGEE. The CDR3 spells CASSPRLAGGQDTQYF. CDR3 coding DNA: TGTGCCAGCAGCCCCCGACTAGCGGGGGGGCAAGATACGCAGTATTTT.

The V call is TRBV7-8, the J call TRBJ2-5; 11 bases are a match to TRBD1. In germline, CDR1 is SGHVS, CDR2 FQNEAQ. The trim removed 3 bases at V and 2 bases at J, leaving 8 bases unmatched. The CDR3 is made up of 17 amino acids. In nucleotides, the CDR3 is TGTGCCAGCAGCTTGAGGGCCCGGGACAGGGGGCAAGAGACCCAGTACTTC. Amino acids: CASSLRARDRGQETQYF.

This clone turned up a few times. The chain is built from TRBV30 and TRBJ2-7; D may be TRBD2 (5 bases). Germline V gives CDR1 GTSNPN, CDR2 SVGIG (reference sequence). CDR3 length equals 12 residues. V was clipped by 2 bases and J by 5 bases, with 10 bases between them. CDR3 sequence reads: CAWSKGVHEQYF. The CDR3 DNA sequence: TGTGCCTGGAGTAAGGGAGTCCACGAGCAGTACTTC.